These T cell receptor beta chains were read from a single sample in a study of OX40 agonist ivuxolimab in advanced cancers. Data came from immunoSEQ multiplex PCR; TCRdb stores just in-frame clones and leaves some out. The sample has roughly 61,000 clones, approximately 90% seen once. This material consisted of CD4+ or CD8+ T cells sorted from blood, taken in a trial of the OX40 agonist ivuxolimab. The source is an adult with an advanced solid tumor such as melanoma, head and neck, liver or kidney cancer. Both conserved end residues are part of each CDR3. A D gene is named only where the DNA matches it firmly. Where a row states a size, it is once, few, many or the class of an expanded clone; other rows omit it.

NA	TRBV4-1	TRBJ2-1	NA	13	TGCGCCAGCAGCCAAGATGCGGAGGATGAGCAGTTCTTC	CASSQDAEDEQFF
NA	TRBV4-2	TRBJ2-1	NA	16	TGTGCCAGCAGCCCTACGCCCAATACGGCCTACAATGAGCAGTTCTTC	CASSPTPNTAYNEQFF
NA	TRBV11-2	TRBJ1-6	NA	11	TGTGCCAGCAGCCTCCATTCACCCCTCCACTTT	CASSLHSPLHF
NA	TRBV4-1	TRBJ2-5	NA	13	TGCGCCAGCAGCCAAATGCCCAAAGAGACCCAGTACTTC	CASSQMPKETQYF
TRBD1	TRBV7-6	TRBJ2-1	NA	15	TGTGCCAGCAGCCGCCGGGACAGTTTTCTCAATGAGCAGTTCTTC	CASSRRDSFLNEQFF
NA	TRBV6-1	TRBJ1-1	NA	14	TGTGCCACCCGAGGCGCCCCAGCGGACACTGAAGCTTTCTTT	CATRGAPADTEAFF
NA	TRBV10-2	TRBJ2-1	NA	15	TGCGCCAGCTTTGATACGGGGGCCCCTTTGAATGAGCAGTTCTTC	CASFDTGAPLNEQFF
NA	TRBV18	TRBJ1-1	NA	15	TGTGCCAGCTCACCGTCGGAGGAGATGAACACTGAAGCTTTCTTT	CASSPSEEMNTEAFF
TRBD1	TRBV2	TRBJ2-7	NA	13	TGTGCCAGCAGTGCCGGGACAGCTCACGAGCAGTACTTC	CASSAGTAHEQYF
TRBD2	TRBV28	TRBJ2-3	NA	15	TGTGCCAGCAGTTTTACTAGCGTAAGCACAGATACGCAGTATTTT	CASSFTSVSTDTQYF
NA	TRBV7-2	TRBJ2-1	NA	15	TGTGCCAGCAGCTTAGGACTACTCTCCTACAATGAGCAGTTCTTC	CASSLGLLSYNEQFF
NA	TRBV6-1	TRBJ1-2	NA	14	TGTGCCAGCACGATCACCGCAGCTAACTATGGCTACACCTTC	CASTITAANYGYTF
TRBD1	TRBV28	TRBJ1-1	NA	17	TGTGCCAGCAGTCCGGAAGACAGGGCTGAACCGAACACTGAAGCTTTCTTT	CASSPEDRAEPNTEAFF
NA	TRBV4-1	TRBJ1-1	NA	14	TGCGCCAGCAGCCTAATAGGGGAAGACACTGAAGCTTTCTTT	CASSLIGEDTEAFF
NA	TRBV7-9	TRBJ1-1	NA	17	TGTGCCAGCAGCCCCCGCGTTAGTCGCGCCGTGAACACTGAAGCTTTCTTT	CASSPRVSRAVNTEAFF
NA	TRBV19	TRBJ1-5	NA	13	TGTGCCAGTAGTATGGGGGGGCTTCAGCCCCAGCATTTT	CASSMGGLQPQHF
NA	TRBV5-6	TRBJ2-7	NA	14	TGTGCCAGCAGCTTGGGGGGCGATACCTACGAGCAGTACTTC	CASSLGGDTYEQYF
TRBD1	TRBV28	TRBJ1-1	NA	15	TGTGCCAGCAGTTTGGGACAGGGGTTTCGTACTGAAGCTTTCTTT	CASSLGQGFRTEAFF
NA	TRBV5-5	TRBJ2-5	NA	14	TGTGCCAGCAGCTTGTATTCGGGGCAAGAGACCCAGTACTTC	CASSLYSGQETQYF
NA	TRBV19	TRBJ2-7	NA	15	TGTGCCAGTAGTACTGGGACGGATGACTCCTACGAGCAGTACTTC	CASSTGTDDSYEQYF
NA	TRBV11-2	TRBJ2-7	NA	15	TGTGCCAGCAGCTTAGATCAGGGGGGATCCTACGAGCAGTACTTC	CASSLDQGGSYEQYF
NA	TRBV6-5	TRBJ1-1	NA	11	TGTGCCAGCAGTTACGGATCAGAAGCTTTCTTT	CASSYGSEAFF
TRBD2	TRBV23-1	TRBJ2-3	NA	16	TGCGCCAGCAGTCAATCGATGGGCGGGGGGCCACGTACGCAGTATTTT	CASSQSMGGGPRTQYF
TRBD2	TRBV11-3	TRBJ2-1	NA	16	TGTGCCAGCAGCTTAGATCCGGCGACTAGCTTCAATGAGCAGTTCTTC	CASSLDPATSFNEQFF
NA	TRBV5-5	TRBJ2-7	once	15	TGTGCCAGCAGCCTACCCAGGGGTTTAGCCTACGAGCAGTACTTC	CASSLPRGLAYEQYF
NA	TRBV27	TRBJ1-2	NA	15	TGTGCCAGCAGCCCGATTGACGGGCCTAACTATGGCTACACCTTC	CASSPIDGPNYGYTF
TRBD1	TRBV19	TRBJ2-5	NA	14	TGTGCCAGTAGTGACACAGGGGCAGAAGAGACCCAGTACTTC	CASSDTGAEETQYF
NA	TRBV6-1	TRBJ1-5	NA	14	TGTGCCAGCAGGGACTGGCCCCTCCATCAGCCCCAGCATTTT	CASRDWPLHQPQHF
NA	TRBV5-1	TRBJ2-2	NA	13	TGCGCCAGCAGCCCCAGTTCGACCGGGGAGCTGTTTTTT	CASSPSSTGELFF
NA	TRBV15	TRBJ1-1	NA	11	TGTGCCACCAGATATAAGGAGGAAGCTTTCTTT	CATRYKEEAFF
NA	TRBV6-5	TRBJ1-1	NA	13	TGTGCCAGCAAAGAGGTCCCGAACACTGAAGCTTTCTTT	CASKEVPNTEAFF
NA	TRBV27	TRBJ2-1	NA	14	TGTGCCAGCAGTTTAGGCGGGGGCCCCAATGAGCAGTTCTTC	CASSLGGGPNEQFF
TRBD1	TRBV7-6	TRBJ1-5	once	17	TGTGCCAGCAGCTTAGGGGTGGGACAGAATAGCAATCAGCCCCAGCATTTT	CASSLGVGQNSNQPQHF
TRBD1	TRBV5-4	TRBJ1-6	NA	14	TGTGCCAGCAGCGGAACAGGGGGAAATTCACCCCTCCACTTT	CASSGTGGNSPLHF
NA	TRBV5-4	TRBJ2-7	NA	12	TGTGCCAGCAGCTCGACTGACTACGAGCAGTACTTC	CASSSTDYEQYF
NA	TRBV6-1	TRBJ1-3	NA	14	TGTGCCAGCAGTGAATTAGGGTCTGGAAACACCATATATTTT	CASSELGSGNTIYF
NA	TRBV6-5	TRBJ1-2	NA	14	TGTGCCAGCAGTTGGGAGTACGGGAACTATGGCTACACCTTC	CASSWEYGNYGYTF
NA	TRBV9	TRBJ2-3	NA	12	TGTGCCAGCAGCGTAGAAACAGATACGCAGTATTTT	CASSVETDTQYF
TRBD1	TRBV7-9	TRBJ2-7	NA	12	TGTGCCAGCGGCGACAGGGGCTACGAGCAGTACTTC	CASGDRGYEQYF
NA	TRBV7-6	TRBJ2-1	NA	13	TGTGCCAGCAGCTTAGGCAGCTTCAATGAGCAGTTCTTC	CASSLGSFNEQFF
NA	TRBV5-6	TRBJ2-7	NA	13	TGTGCCAGCAGCTTGTTAGATTCCTACGAGCAGTACTTC	CASSLLDSYEQYF
NA	TRBV28	TRBJ2-5	NA	13	TGTGCCAGCAGTTTCTATAGGGGCGAGACCCAGTACTTC	CASSFYRGETQYF